Following are 15 T cell receptor beta chains from one sample sequenced in a study of blood T cell repertoires in COVID-19. Profiling relied on immunoSEQ multiplex PCR, and the TCRdb table lists in-frame clones only, not all of them. The data hold some 150,000 clones, with 80% to 90% observed a single time. Input material: peripheral blood. Receptors originate from an older woman with active COVID-19.

This chain joins TRBV28 and TRBJ1-5; the D gene is possibly TRBD1 (5 bases). The CDR3 contains 10 residues. The V end was cut by 6 bases, the J end by 13 bases, with 10 bases between. Germline lookup yields CDR1 MDHEN and CDR2 SYDVKM. The CDR3: CASRGLAQHF. The CDR3 region has the DNA TGTGCCAGCAGGGGGCTGGCTCAGCATTTT.

V is TRBV4-2 and J is TRBJ1-1; weak D call: TRBD1 (6 bases). The CDR3 sequence is 14 residues long. V lost 0 bases and J 5 bases, leaving 10 bases between the germline ends. In germline, CDR1 is LGHNA, CDR2 YNFKEQ. In DNA, the CDR3 is TGTGCCAGCAGCCAAGACCGGGACAATACTGAAGCTTTCTTT. This translates into CASSQDRDNTEAFF.

This clone has more than one count but fewer than ten. The chain joins TRBV28 to TRBJ1-6; 7 bases are shared with TRBD1. V gave up 1 base and J gave up 6 bases; unmatched junction bases: 15. The CDR3 runs 19 residues. Germline CDR1 reads MDHEN; CDR2 reads SYDVKM. The CDR3: CASSLSPSQGRAPNSPLHF. The CDR3 DNA is TGTGCCAGCAGTTTATCCCCCTCACAGGGGCGAGCTCCTAATTCACCCCTCCACTTT.

The chain is built from TRBV14 and TRBJ2-7, with TRBD2 matching 10 bases. The CDR3 contains 17 residues. The V segment lost 0 bases and the J segment 2 bases; nucleotides outside the gene matches: 7. Germline V gene data show CDR1 as SGHDN and CDR2 as FVKESK. CDR3 nucleotide sequence: TGTGCCAGCAGCCAAGATCGGCGGACTAGCGGACCCTACGAGCAGTACTTC. Protein product: CASSQDRRTSGPYEQYF.

This clone was seen more than once but under ten times. The genes are TRBV10-2 and TRBJ2-3; D is uncertain. Germline-derived CDR1 and CDR2 are WSHSY and SAAADI. V was pared by 6 bases and J by 0 bases, with 16 bases between. This CDR3 region has 16 residues. The CDR3 sequence is CASRSNRIISTDTQYF. In DNA, the CDR3 is TGCGCCAGCAGGTCTAACAGAATCATTAGCACAGATACGCAGTATTTT.

The chain uses TRBV5-5 and TRBJ2-7, with D unresolved. CDR3 length equals 14 residues. Trimming cost V 4 bases and J 0 bases, with 11 bases left between them. Germline values: CDR1 SGHKS, CDR2 YYEKEE (reference sequence). The CDR3 is CASSQQTPSYEQYF. In DNA, the CDR3 is TGTGCCAGCAGCCAACAGACACCCTCCTACGAGCAGTACTTC.

The CDR3 spells CASSLWAGGQDEQYF. DNA of the CDR3: TGCGCCAGCAGCTTGTGGGCAGGGGGTCAGGACGAGCAGTACTTC. The chain joins TRBV5-1 to TRBJ2-7; TRBD1 matches 7 bases. Trimming at V came to 1 base and at J to 5 bases, leaving 9 bases not matched to a gene. Germline-derived CDR1 and CDR2 are SGHRS and YFSETQ. There are 15 residues in the CDR3.

This sequence joins TRBV3-1 (or the pseudogene TRBV3-2) and TRBJ2-1, with a weak D call TRBD1 (5 bases). In germline, CDR1 is LGHDT, CDR2 YNNKEL (reference sequence). The V and J ends lost 0 bases and 10 bases respectively, with 16 bases between them. This CDR3 region has 15 residues. CDR3 DNA sequence: TGTGCCAGCAGCCAAGATCTCGTGAAGGGGCGCGAGCAGTTCTTC. Its translation is CASSQDLVKGREQFF.

The rearrangement links TRBV4-2 to TRBJ1-1; 7 nucleotides agree with TRBD1. After removal of 0 bases from V and 5 bases from J, the junction contained 3 bases not matched to a gene. The germline V gene has CDR1 LGHNA and CDR2 YNFKEQ. The CDR3 loop spans 14 amino acids. CDR3 in DNA: TGTGCCAGCAGCCAAGAGGCCAGGGGGACTGAAGCTTTCTTT. This sequence encodes CASSQEARGTEAFF.

This chain uses TRBV19 with TRBJ1-2, with a tentative D call TRBD1 (6 bases). Trimming left V 7 bases short and J 7 bases short, with 22 bases between. This CDR3 is 15 amino acids long. Germline V gene data show CDR1 as LNHDA and CDR2 as SQIVND (reference sequence). The CDR3: CASTSPDSSILGYTF. The DNA of the CDR3 is TGTGCCAGTACTTCTCCGGACAGCTCTATTCTTGGCTACACCTTC.

This clone was seen more than once but under ten times. This chain joins TRBV4-3 and TRBJ2-7; a weak D match, TRBD1 (5 bases). The CDR3 covers 14 residues. Deletions cut 0 bases from V and 4 bases from J, with 10 bases between. CDR1 and CDR2 from the germline V gene are LGHNA and YSLEER. The CDR3 sequence is CASSQDGAGYEQYF. The CDR3 coding sequence is TGCGCCAGCAGCCAAGATGGGGCTGGGTACGAGCAGTACTTC.

This clone has a single count. The chain employs TRBV7-2 and TRBJ2-7; 8 bases align to TRBD1. The length of the CDR3 is 16 residues. The junction had 18 bases not matched to a gene; V was cut back by 10 bases and J by 4 bases. Germline values: CDR1 SGHTA, CDR2 FQGNSA. The CDR3 protein is CATSLIGQGARYEQYF. CDR3 nucleotide sequence: TGTGCCACCTCCTTAATCGGGCAGGGGGCTAGGTACGAGCAGTACTTC.

V usage is TRBV4-1 and J usage is TRBJ2-1, with 9 bases aligning to TRBD2. CDR1 and CDR2 (germline): MGHRA, YSYEKL. CDR3 length: 17 residues. The ends lost 0 bases at V and 2 bases at J; junction bases unmatched: 5. In nucleotides, the CDR3 is TGCGCCAGCAGCCAAGAGGTCGCGGGAGGGGCCTACAATGAGCAGTTCTTC. It specifies CASSQEVAGGAYNEQFF.

This chain uses TRBV6-6 with TRBJ2-7, with D uncertain. V was cut by 0 bases and J by 0 bases, with 12 bases left in between. The germline V gene has CDR1 MNHNY and CDR2 SVGAGI (reference sequence). The CDR3 runs to 16 residues. The CDR3 sequence: CASSYSKSSHSYEQYF. CDR3 nucleotide sequence: TGTGCCAGCAGTTACTCGAAGTCTTCACACTCCTACGAGCAGTACTTC.

The V and J genes are TRBV6-6 and TRBJ1-2, with 7 bases lining up with TRBD1. V gave up 5 bases and J gave up 6 bases; unmatched junction bases: 3. Germline CDR1 is MNHNY and CDR2 is SVGAGI (reference sequence). There are 12 residues in the CDR3. In nucleotides, the CDR3 is TGTGCCAGCAGTCCGACAGGGAATGGCTACACCTTC. It encodes CASSPTGNGYTF.